What follows is one TCR beta chain and its context. The data were taken from a study of shared clonotypes between healthy human individuals. Germline CDR1 is SEHNR and CDR2 is FQNEAQ (reference sequence). V lost 4 bases and J lost 1, with 17 bases in between. This CDR3 comprises 17 residues. Data came from immunoSEQ multiplex PCR; TCRdb stores just in-frame clones and leaves some out. The table has roughly 490,000 clones, around three quarters seen once. What was sequenced was PBMCs. The chain joins TRBV7-9 to TRBJ2-4; D is ambiguous. This TCR came from a middle-aged woman in good health. Some clones in this sample may be carry-over from other donors' samples. The CDR3 sequence is CASSSTRWAGAKNIQYF. The CDR3 coding sequence is TGTGCCAGCAGCTCGACCCGTTGGGCCGGGGCCAAAAACATTCAGTACTTC.